This TCR beta chain was sequenced during a study of T cells after yellow fever vaccination. Study-wide points: Few clonotypes appeared in both CD4 and CD8 compartments.

Conversion of TCR transcripts into cDNA relied on 5'RACE template switching, which added a universal primer site and UMIs. TCRdb passed the 5' RACE reads through MiXCR, listing each CDR3 protein once. The sample holds about 260,000 distinct CDR3 sequences, about 3.9% seen once. This clonotype has a count of ten or more. Its antigen is unknown. This CDR3 comprises 14 residues. CDR1 and CDR2 from the germline V gene are ENHRY and SYGVKD. V was clipped by 1 base and J by 2 bases, with 6 bases between them. Specimen: PBMCs, collected 15 days after the yellow fever booster vaccination. The receptor comes from a man aged 18 to 29 who received the YFV17D yellow fever vaccine. The chain couples TRBV10-3 to TRBJ1-3; D gene ambiguous. The CDR3 sequence: CAISEYGTGNTIYF. CDR3 nucleotide sequence: TGTGCCATCAGTGAGTACGGCACTGGAAACACCATATATTTT.